This T cell receptor (beta chain) was profiled in a study of cytomegalovirus exposure and HLA in healthy donors. Among the donors, all were healthy bone marrow donors. Primers for the PCR totalled 60 Vbeta and 13 Jbeta. Only in-frame clones appear in the TCRdb table, and some are missing; sequencing was by immunoSEQ multiplex PCR. The table lists about 150,000 clones, 75% to 80% of them singletons. For this clone: Its antigen is currently unknown.

Points from the study as a whole: It was reported that the classifier diagnosed cytomegalovirus status with high specificity and sensitivity in both the original and validation cohorts.

The CDR3 has 14 residues. The germline V and J ends were trimmed by 4 bases and 0 bases, with 6 bases remaining between them. The germline V gene has CDR1 MNHEY and CDR2 SMNVEV (reference sequence). The genes are TRBV27 and TRBJ2-2; no definite D call. The sequence was obtained from a woman aged 25 to 39 in good health and CMV-seronegative. The sample consisted of PBMCs. CDR3 region: CASSSRTNTGELFF. The CDR3 coding sequence is TGTGCCAGCAGTTCCAGGACGAACACCGGGGAGCTGTTTTTT.